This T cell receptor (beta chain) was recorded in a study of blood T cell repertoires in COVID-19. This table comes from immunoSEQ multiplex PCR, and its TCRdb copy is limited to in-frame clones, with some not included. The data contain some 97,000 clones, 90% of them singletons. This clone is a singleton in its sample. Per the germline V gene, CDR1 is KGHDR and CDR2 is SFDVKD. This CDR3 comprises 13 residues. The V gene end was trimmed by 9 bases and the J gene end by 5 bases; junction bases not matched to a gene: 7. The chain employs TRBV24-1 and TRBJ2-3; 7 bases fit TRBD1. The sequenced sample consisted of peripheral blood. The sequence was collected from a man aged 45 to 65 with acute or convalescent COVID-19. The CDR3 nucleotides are TGTGCCACCCAAGACAGGGTAGGAGATACGCAGTATTTT. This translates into CATQDRVGDTQYF.